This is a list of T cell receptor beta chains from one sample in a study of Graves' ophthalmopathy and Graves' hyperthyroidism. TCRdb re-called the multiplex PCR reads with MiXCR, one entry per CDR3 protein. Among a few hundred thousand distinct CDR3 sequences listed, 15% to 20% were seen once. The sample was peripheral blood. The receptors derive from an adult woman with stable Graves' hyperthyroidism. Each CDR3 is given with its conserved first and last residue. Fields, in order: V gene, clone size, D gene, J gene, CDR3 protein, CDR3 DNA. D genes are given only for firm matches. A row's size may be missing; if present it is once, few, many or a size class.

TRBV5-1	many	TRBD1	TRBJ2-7	CASSYTGGHYEQYF	TGCGCCAGCAGCTACACAGGGGGCCACTACGAGCAGTACTTC
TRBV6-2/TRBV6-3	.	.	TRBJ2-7	CASSYSESRQYF	TGTGCCAGCAGTTACTCGGAGTCTCGACAGTACTTC
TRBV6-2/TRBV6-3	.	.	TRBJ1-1	CASSLGWKKTEAFF	TGTGCCAGCAGTCTTGGGTGGAAGAAGACTGAAGCTTTCTTT
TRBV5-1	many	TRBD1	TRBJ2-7	CASSPDQRGREQYF	TGCGCCAGCAGTCCCGACCAAAGGGGGCGCGAGCAGTACTTC
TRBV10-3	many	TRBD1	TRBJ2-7	CAISGTGGFYEQYF	TGTGCCATCAGTGGGACAGGGGGGTTCTACGAGCAGTACTTC
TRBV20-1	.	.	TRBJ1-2	CSARDGSGGPLFYGYTF	TGCAGTGCTAGAGATGGGTCGGGGGGTCCCCTTTTCTATGGCTACACCTTC
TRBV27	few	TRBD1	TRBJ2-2	CASSLRQGYTGELFF	TGTGCCAGCAGTCTTCGACAGGGGTACACCGGGGAGCTGTTTTTT
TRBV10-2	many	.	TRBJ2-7	CATRQVDSYEQYF	TGCGCCACTCGACAGGTCGATTCCTACGAGCAGTACTTC
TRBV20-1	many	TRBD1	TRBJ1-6	CSARATGDSPLHF	TGCAGTGCTAGAGCTACAGGGGATTCACCCCTCCACTTT
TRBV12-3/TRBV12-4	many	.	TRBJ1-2	CASSSLGSFVNYGYTF	TGTGCCAGCAGTTCATTAGGGAGTTTCGTTAACTATGGCTACACCTTC
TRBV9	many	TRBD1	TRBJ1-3	CASNQGGGNTIYF	TGTGCCAGCAACCAGGGGGGCGGAAACACCATATATTTT
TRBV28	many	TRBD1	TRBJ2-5	CASIPGTGWTETQYF	TGTGCCAGCATCCCGGGGACAGGGTGGACAGAGACCCAGTACTTC
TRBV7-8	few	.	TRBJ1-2	CASSPWGDGYTF	TGTGCCAGCAGCCCCTGGGGGGATGGCTACACCTTC
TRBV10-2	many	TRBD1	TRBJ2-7	CASSEYRGYSYEQYF	TGCGCCAGCAGTGAGTACAGGGGATACTCCTACGAGCAGTACTTC
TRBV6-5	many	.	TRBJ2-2	CASRGGRNTGELFF	TGTGCCAGCAGAGGGGGAAGAAACACCGGGGAGCTGTTTTTT
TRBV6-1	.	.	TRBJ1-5	CASSEVEGTDQPQHF	TGTGCCAGCAGTGAAGTGGAGGGGACGGATCAGCCCCAGCATTTT
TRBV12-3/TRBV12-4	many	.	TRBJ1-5	CASSLTGYSNQPQHF	TGTGCCAGCAGTCTGACAGGCTACAGCAATCAGCCCCAGCATTTT
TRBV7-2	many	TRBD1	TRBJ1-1	CASRNIGTGPVNTEAFF	TGTGCCAGCAGAAATATTGGGACAGGGCCGGTGAACACTGAAGCTTTCTTT
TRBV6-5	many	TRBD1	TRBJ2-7	CASSARTGYPGEQYF	TGTGCCAGCAGCGCTCGGACAGGGTATCCGGGCGAGCAGTACTTC
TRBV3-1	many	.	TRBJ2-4	CASSPSSSGNIQYF	TGTGCCAGCAGCCCCAGTTCTTCAGGAAACATTCAGTACTTC
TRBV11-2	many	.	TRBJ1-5	CASSLVGRNQPQHF	TGTGCCAGCAGCTTAGTCGGGCGGAATCAGCCCCAGCATTTT
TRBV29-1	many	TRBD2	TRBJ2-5	CSVVLAGYQETQYF	TGCAGCGTTGTGTTAGCGGGGTACCAAGAGACCCAGTACTTC
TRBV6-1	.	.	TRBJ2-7	CASSSGRAQPYEQYF	TGTGCCAGCAGCTCCGGCAGGGCCCAGCCCTACGAGCAGTACTTC
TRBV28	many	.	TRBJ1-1	CASSPRTRSEAFF	TGTGCCAGCAGTCCCCGGACGAGATCTGAAGCTTTCTTT
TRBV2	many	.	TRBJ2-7	CASSFAKSHEQYF	TGTGCCAGCAGCTTCGCTAAAAGCCACGAGCAGTACTTC
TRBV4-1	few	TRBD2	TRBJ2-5	CASSQERGLPRGETQYF	TGCGCCAGCAGCCAAGAGAGGGGACTACCCCGGGGGGAGACCCAGTACTTC
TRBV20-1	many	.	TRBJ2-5	CSARGPGGQETQYF	TGCAGTGCTAGAGGCCCTGGGGGGCAAGAGACCCAGTACTTC
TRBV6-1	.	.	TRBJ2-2	CASSEGETGGTGELFF	TGTGCCAGCAGTGAAGGGGAGACTGGGGGCACCGGGGAGCTGTTTTTT
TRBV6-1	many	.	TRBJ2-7	CASSEAQVNYEQYF	TGTGCCAGCAGTGAAGCTCAGGTGAACTACGAGCAGTACTTC
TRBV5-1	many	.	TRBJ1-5	CASSPGAMSNQPQHF	TGCGCCAGCAGCCCCGGTGCTATGAGCAATCAGCCCCAGCATTTT
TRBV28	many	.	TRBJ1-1	CASSLTRQGNTEAFF	TGTGCCAGCAGTTTAACTAGGCAGGGGAACACTGAAGCTTTCTTT
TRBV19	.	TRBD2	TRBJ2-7	CASSPARDYHEQYF	TGTGCCAGTAGTCCCGCCAGGGACTACCACGAGCAGTACTTC
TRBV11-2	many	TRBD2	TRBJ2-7	CASSLGTSGHSYEQYF	TGTGCCAGCAGCTTAGGGACTAGCGGACACTCCTACGAGCAGTACTTC
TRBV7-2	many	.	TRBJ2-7	CASSLLDLAYEQYF	TGTGCCAGCAGCTTGCTGGACCTTGCCTACGAGCAGTACTTC
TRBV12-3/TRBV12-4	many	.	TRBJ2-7	CASSLVRQKNEQYF	TGTGCCAGCAGTTTAGTTCGCCAGAAAAACGAGCAGTACTTC
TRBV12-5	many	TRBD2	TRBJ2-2	CASGLVPGTRSGELFF	TGTGCTAGTGGTTTGGTACCAGGGACTAGGTCCGGGGAGCTGTTTTTT
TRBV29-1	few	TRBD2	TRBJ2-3	CSVTDYAGVTDTQYF	TGCAGCGTCACGGACTACGCGGGAGTCACAGATACGCAGTATTTT
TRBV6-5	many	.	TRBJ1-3	CASSYGQLSGNTIYF	TGTGCCAGCAGTTACGGACAACTCTCTGGAAACACCATATATTTT
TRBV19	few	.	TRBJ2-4	CASSIFRVGKNIKYF	TGTGCCAGTAGTATATTCCGCGTTGGCAAAAACATTAAGTACTTC
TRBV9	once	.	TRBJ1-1	CASSRLSGRGAEAFF	TGTGCCAGCAGCCGTTTAAGCGGGCGCGGGGCTGAAGCTTTCTTT
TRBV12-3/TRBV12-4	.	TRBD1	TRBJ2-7	CASGGDRGTEQYF	TGTGCCAGCGGGGGAGACAGGGGGACCGAGCAGTACTTC
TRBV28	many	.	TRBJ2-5	CASSTQGPQETQYF	TGTGCCAGCAGTACACAGGGACCCCAAGAGACCCAGTACTTC
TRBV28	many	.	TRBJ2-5	CASSIKETQYF	TGTGCCAGCAGTATCAAAGAGACCCAGTACTTC
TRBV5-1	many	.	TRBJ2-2	CASSLEGGELFF	TGCGCCAGCAGCTTGGAGGGCGGGGAGCTGTTTTTT
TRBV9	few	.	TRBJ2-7	CASSPDLALYEQYF	TGTGCCAGCAGCCCGGACCTGGCCCTCTACGAGCAGTACTTC
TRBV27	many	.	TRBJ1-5	CASSSKDPARAGSENQPQHF	TGTGCCAGCAGTTCAAAAGATCCCGCGAGGGCGGGGTCGGAAAATCAGCCCCAGCATTTT
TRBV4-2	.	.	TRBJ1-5	CASSQGWGGLNQPQHF	TGTGCCAGCAGCCAAGGGTGGGGGGGTCTCAATCAGCCCCAGCATTTT
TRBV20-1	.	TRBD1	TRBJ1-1	CSANTGDTEAFF	TGCAGTGCGAATACAGGGGACACTGAAGCTTTCTTT
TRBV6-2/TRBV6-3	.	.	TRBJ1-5	CASSAWNNQPQHF	TGTGCCAGCAGTGCCTGGAACAATCAGCCCCAGCATTTT